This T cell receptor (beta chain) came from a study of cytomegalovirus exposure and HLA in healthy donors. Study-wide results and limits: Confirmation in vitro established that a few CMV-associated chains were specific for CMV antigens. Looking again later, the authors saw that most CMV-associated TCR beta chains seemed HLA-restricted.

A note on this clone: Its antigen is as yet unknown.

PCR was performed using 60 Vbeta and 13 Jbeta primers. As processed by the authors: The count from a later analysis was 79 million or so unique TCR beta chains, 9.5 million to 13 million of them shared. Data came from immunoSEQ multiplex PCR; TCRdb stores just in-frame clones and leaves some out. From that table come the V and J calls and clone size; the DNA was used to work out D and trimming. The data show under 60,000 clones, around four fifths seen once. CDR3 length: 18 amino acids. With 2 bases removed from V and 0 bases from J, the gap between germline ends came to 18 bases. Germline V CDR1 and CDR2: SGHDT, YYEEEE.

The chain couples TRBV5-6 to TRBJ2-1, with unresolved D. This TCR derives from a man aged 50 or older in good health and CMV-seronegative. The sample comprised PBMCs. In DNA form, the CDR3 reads TGTGCCAGCAGCTTTTCCGGTCTGATTGGTGTCTCCTACAATGAGCAGTTCTTC. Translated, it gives CASSFSGLIGVSYNEQFF.